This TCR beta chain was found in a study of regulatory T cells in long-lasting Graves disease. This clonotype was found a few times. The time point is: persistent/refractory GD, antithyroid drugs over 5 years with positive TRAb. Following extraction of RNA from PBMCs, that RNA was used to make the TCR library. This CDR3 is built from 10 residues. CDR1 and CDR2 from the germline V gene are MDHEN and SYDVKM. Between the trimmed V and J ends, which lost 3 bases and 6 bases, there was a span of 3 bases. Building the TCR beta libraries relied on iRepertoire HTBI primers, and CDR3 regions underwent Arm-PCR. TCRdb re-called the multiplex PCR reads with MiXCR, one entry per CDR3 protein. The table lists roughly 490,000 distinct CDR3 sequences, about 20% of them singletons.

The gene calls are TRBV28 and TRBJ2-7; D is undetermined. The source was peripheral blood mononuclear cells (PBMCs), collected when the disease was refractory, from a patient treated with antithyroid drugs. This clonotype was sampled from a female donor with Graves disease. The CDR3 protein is CASSFTEQYF. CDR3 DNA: TGTGCCAGCAGTTTTACCGAGCAGTACTTC.